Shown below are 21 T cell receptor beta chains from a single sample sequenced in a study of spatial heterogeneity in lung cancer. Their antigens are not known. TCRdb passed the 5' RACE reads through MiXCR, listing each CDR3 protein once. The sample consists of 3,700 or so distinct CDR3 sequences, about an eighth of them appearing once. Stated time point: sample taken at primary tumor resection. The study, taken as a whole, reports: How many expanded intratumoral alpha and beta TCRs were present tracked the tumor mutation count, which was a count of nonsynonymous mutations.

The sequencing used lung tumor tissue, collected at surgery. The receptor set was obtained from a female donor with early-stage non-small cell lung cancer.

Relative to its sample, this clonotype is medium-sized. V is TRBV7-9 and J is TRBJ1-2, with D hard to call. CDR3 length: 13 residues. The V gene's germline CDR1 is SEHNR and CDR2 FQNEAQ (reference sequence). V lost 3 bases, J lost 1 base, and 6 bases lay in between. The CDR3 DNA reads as TGTGCCAGCAGCTTCCACGGTAACTATGGCTACACCTTC. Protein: CASSFHGNYGYTF.

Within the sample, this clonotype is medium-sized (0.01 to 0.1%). The CDR3 loop reads CASSQRTGDTEAFF. In DNA form, the CDR3 reads TGTGCCAGCAGCCAGAGGACAGGGGACACTGAAGCTTTCTTT. This sequence joins TRBV6-5 and TRBJ1-1; 9 positions match TRBD1. From germline, CDR1 is MNHEY and CDR2 SVGAGI. There are 14 residues in the CDR3. The V gene end was trimmed by 6 bases and the J gene end by 3 bases; junction bases not matched to a gene: 5.

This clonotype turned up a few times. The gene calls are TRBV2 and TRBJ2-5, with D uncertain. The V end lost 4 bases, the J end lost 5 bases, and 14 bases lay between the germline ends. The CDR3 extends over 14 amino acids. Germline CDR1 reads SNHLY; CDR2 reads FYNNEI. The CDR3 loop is CASSAPPLGETQYF. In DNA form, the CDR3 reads TGTGCCAGCAGTGCCCCGCCTCTGGGGGAGACCCAGTACTTC.

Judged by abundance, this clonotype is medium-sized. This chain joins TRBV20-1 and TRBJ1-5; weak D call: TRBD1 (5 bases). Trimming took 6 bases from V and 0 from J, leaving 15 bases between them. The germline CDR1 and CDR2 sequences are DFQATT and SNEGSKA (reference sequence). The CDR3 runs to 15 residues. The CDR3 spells CSATPSTDSNQPQHF. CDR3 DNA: TGCAGTGCCACGCCGTCGACAGATAGCAATCAGCCCCAGCATTTT.

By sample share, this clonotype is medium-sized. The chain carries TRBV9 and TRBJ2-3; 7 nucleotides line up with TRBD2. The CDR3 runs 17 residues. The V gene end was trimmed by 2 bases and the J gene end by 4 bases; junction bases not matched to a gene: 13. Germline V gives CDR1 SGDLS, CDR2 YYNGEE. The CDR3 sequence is CASSVGDYLNPPDTQYF. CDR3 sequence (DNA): TGTGCCAGCAGCGTCGGGGACTACCTCAATCCGCCAGATACGCAGTATTTT.

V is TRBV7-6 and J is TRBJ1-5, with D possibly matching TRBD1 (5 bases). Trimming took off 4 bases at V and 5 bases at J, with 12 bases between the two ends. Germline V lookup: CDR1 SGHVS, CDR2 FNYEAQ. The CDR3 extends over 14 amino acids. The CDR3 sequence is CASSSGGEDQPQHF. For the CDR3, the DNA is TGTGCCAGCAGCTCGGGGGGAGAAGATCAGCCCCAGCATTTT. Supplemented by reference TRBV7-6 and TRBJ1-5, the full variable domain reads GAGVSQSPRYKVTKRGQDVALRCDPISGHVSLYWYRQALGQGPEFLTYFNYEAQQDKSGLPNDRFSAERPEGSISTLTIQRTEQRDSAMYRCASSSGGEDQPQHFGDGTRLSIL.

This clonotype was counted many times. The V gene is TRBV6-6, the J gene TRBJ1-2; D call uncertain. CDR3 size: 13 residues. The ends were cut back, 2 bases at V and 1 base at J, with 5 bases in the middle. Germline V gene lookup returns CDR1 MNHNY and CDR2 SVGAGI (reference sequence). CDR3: CASSYMNNYGYTF. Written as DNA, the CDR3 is TGTGCCAGCAGTTACATGAATAACTATGGCTACACCTTC.

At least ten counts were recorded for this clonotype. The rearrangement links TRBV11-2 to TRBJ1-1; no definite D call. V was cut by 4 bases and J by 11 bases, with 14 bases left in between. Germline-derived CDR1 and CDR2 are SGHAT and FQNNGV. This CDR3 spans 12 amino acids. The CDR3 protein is CASSSKMGRAFF. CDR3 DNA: TGTGCCAGCAGCTCTAAAATGGGTCGGGCTTTCTTT.

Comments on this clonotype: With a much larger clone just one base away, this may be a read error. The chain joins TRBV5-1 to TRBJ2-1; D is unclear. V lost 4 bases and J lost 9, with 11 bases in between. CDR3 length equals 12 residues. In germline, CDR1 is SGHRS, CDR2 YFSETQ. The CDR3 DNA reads TGCGCCAGCAGCGTGTCAGCGCGTGAGCAGTTCTTC. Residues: CASSVSAREQFF.

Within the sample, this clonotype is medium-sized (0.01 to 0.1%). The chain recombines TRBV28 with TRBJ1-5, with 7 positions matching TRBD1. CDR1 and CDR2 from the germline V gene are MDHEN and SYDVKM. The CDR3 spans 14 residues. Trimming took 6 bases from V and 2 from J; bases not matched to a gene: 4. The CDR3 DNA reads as TGTGCCAGCAGGGCTACAGGGGGCAATCAGCCCCAGCATTTT. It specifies CASRATGGNQPQHF.

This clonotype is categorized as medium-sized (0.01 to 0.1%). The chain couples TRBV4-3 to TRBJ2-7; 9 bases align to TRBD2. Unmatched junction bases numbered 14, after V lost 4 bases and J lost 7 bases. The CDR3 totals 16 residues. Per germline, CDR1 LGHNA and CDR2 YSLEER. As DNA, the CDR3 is TGCGCCAGCAGCCTTTTTTCGGCGGGAGGGCCAGGGGAGCAGTACTTC. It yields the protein CASSLFSAGGPGEQYF.

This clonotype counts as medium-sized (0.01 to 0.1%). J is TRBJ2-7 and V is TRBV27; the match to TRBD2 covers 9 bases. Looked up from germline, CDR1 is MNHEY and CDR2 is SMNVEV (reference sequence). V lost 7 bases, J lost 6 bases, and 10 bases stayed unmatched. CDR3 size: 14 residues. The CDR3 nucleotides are TGTGCCAGCACCCTGGGGGCTAGCGGGACCGAGCAGTACTTC. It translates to CASTLGASGTEQYF.

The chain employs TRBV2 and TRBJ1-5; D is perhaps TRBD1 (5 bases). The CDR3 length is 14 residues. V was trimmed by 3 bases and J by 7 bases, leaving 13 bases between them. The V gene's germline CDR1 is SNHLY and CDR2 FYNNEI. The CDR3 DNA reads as TGTGCCAGCAGTGAGGTGGGAGGGGCCCAGCCCCAGCATTTT. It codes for CASSEVGGAQPQHF.

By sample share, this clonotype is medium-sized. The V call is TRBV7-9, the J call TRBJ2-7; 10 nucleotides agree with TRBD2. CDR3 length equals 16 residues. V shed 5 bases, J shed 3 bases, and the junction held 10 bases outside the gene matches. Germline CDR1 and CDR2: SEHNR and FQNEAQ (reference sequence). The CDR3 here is CASSQGLADPVYEQYF. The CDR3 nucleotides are TGTGCCAGCAGCCAAGGACTAGCGGACCCCGTCTACGAGCAGTACTTC.

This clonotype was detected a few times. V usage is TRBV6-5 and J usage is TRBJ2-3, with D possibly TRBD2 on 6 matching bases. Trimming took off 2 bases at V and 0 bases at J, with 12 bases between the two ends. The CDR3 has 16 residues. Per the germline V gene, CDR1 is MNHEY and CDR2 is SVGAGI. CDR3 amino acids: CASSYRGLSSTDTQYF. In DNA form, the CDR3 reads TGTGCCAGCAGTTACCGGGGACTTTCTAGCACAGATACGCAGTATTTT.

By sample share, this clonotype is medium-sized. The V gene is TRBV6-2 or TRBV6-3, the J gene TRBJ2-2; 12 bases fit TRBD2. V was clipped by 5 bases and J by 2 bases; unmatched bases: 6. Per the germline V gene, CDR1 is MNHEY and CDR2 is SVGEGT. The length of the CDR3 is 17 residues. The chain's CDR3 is CASSTRTSGANTGELFF. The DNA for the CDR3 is TGTGCCAGCAGTACCCGGACTAGCGGGGCAAACACCGGGGAGCTGTTTTTT.

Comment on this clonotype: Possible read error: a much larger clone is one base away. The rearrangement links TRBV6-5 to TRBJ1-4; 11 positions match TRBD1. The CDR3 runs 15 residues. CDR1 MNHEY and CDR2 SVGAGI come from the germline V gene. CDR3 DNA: TGTGCCAGCAGTCCAAGAGGGACAGGGGGTGAAAGACTGTTTTTT. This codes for CASSPRGTGGERLFF.

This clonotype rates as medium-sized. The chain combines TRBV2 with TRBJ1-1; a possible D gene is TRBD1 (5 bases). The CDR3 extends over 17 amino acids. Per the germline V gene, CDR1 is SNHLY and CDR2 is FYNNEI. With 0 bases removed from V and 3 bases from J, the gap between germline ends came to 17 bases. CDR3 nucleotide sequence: TGTGCCAGCAGTGAAGCGTCCCTAAACAGGAGGGACACTGAAGCTTTCTTT. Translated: CASSEASLNRRDTEAFF. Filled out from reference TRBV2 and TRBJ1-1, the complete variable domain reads EPEVTQTPSHQVTQMGQEVILRCVPISNHLYFYWYRQILGQKVEFLVSFYNNEISEKSEIFDDQFSVERPDGSNFTLKIRSTKLEDSAMYFCASSEASLNRRDTEAFFGQGTRLTVV.

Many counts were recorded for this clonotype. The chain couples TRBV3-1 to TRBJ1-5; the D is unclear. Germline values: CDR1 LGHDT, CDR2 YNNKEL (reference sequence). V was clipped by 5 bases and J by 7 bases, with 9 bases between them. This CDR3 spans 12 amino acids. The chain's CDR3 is CASSTDGQPQHF. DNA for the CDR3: TGTGCCAGCAGCACAGACGGCCAGCCCCAGCATTTT.

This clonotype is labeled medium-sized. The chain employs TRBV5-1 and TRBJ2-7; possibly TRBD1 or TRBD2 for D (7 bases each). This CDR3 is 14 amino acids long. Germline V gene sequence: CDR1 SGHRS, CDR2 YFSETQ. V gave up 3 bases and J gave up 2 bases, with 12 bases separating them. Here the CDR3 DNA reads TGCGCCAGCAGCTCGACAGGGACTACCTACGAGCAGTACTTC. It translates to CASSSTGTTYEQYF.

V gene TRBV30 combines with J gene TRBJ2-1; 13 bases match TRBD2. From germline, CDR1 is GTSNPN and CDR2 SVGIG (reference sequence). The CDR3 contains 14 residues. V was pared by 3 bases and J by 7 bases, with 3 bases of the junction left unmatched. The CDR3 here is CAWSRTSGRNEQFF. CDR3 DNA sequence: TGTGCCTGGAGCCGGACTAGCGGGAGAAATGAGCAGTTCTTC.